This T cell receptor (beta chain) was identified during a study of vaccination and CD4 T cells after COVID-19. V gave up 5 bases and J gave up 4 bases; unmatched junction bases: 6. This CDR3 is 16 amino acids long. Germline assignment: CDR1 SGHTA and CDR2 FQGNSA. Treatment: approximately 10-day PBMC culture with coronavirus spike peptide pools or control peptides (ViraFEST assay). An Oncomine TCR Beta short-read assay was used to sequence the DNA from cultured CD4+ T cells. TCRdb used MiXCR to reprocess the PCR reads, holding one entry per CDR3 protein. The sample has over 9,500 distinct CDR3 sequences, 45% seen once. This clonotype appeared a few times. Its antigen is unidentified.

Sequencing was performed on cultured CD4+ T cells from blood, taken after SARS-CoV-2 vaccination. The chain joins TRBV7-2 to TRBJ1-5; TRBD1 matches 12 bases. The sequence came from a human donor with COVID-19. The CDR3 loop is CASSARDRGRNQPQHF. CDR3 nucleotide sequence: TGTGCCAGCAGCGCCCGGGACAGGGGGCGAAATCAGCCCCAGCATTTT.